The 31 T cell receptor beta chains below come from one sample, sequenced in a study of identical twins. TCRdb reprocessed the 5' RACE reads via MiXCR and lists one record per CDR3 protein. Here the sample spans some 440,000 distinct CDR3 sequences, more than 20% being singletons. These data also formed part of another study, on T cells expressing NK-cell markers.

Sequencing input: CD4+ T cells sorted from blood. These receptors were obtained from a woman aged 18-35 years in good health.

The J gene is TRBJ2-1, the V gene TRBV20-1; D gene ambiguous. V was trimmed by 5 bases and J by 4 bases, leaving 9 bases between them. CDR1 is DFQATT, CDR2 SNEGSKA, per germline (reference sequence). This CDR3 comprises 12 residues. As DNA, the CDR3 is TGCAGTGCTTCGACCAAATACAATGAGCAGTTCTTC. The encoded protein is CSASTKYNEQFF.

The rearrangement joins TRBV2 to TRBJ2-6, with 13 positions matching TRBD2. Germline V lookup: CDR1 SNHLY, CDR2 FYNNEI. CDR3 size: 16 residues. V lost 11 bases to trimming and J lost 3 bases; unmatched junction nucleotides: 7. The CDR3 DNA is TGTGCCGCCCGACTAGCGGGGGGACTTGGGGCCAACGTCCTGACTTTC. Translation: CAARLAGGLGANVLTF.

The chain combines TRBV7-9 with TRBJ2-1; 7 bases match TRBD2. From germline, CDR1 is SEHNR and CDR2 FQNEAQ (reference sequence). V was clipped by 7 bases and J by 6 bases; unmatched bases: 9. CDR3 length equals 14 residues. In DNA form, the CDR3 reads TGTGCCAGCATCGGGGGGTTCCAGCGCAATGAGCAGTTCTTC. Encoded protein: CASIGGFQRNEQFF.

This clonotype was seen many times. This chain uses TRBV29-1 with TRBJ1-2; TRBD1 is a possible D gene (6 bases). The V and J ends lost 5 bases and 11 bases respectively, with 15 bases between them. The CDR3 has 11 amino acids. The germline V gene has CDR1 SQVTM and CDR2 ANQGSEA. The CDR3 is CSVSSGTKYTF. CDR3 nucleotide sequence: TGCAGCGTTTCTTCCGGGACAAAGTACACCTTC.

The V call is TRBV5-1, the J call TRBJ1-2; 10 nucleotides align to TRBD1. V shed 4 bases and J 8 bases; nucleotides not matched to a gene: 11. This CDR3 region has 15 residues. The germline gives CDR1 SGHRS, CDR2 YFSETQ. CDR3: CASSSRDRGAEGYTF. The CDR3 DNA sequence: TGCGCCAGCAGCAGCCGGGACAGGGGAGCGGAGGGCTACACCTTC.

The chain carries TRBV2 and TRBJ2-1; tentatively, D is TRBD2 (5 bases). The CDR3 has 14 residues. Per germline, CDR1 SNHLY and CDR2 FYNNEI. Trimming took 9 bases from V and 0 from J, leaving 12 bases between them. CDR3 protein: CASFGVSSYNEQFF. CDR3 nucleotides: TGTGCCAGTTTCGGGGTGAGCTCCTACAATGAGCAGTTCTTC.

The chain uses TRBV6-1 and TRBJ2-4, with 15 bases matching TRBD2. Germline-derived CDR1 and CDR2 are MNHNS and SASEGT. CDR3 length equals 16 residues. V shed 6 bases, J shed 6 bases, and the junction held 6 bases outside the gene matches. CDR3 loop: CASSRTSGRVGNIQYF. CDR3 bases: TGTGCCAGCAGCCGGACTAGCGGGAGGGTTGGAAACATTCAGTACTTC.

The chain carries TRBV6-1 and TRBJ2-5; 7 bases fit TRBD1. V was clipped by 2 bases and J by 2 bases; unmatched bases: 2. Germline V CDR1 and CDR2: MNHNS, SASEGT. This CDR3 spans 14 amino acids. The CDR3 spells CASSEIQGQETQYF. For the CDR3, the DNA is TGTGCCAGCAGTGAAATACAGGGGCAAGAGACCCAGTACTTC.

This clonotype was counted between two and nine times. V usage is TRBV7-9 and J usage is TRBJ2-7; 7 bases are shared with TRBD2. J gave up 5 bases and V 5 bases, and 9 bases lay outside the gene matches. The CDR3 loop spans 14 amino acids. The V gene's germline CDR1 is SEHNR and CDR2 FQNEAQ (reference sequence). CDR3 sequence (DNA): TGTGCCAGCAGCCCTCGGACTAGTTCTGACGAGCAGTACTTC. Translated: CASSPRTSSDEQYF.

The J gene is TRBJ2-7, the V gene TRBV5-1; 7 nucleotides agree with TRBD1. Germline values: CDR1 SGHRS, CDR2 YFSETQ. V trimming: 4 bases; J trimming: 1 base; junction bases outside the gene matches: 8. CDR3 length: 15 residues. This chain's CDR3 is CASSVMGQTSYEQYF. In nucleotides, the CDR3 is TGCGCCAGCAGCGTTATGGGACAGACATCCTACGAGCAGTACTTC.

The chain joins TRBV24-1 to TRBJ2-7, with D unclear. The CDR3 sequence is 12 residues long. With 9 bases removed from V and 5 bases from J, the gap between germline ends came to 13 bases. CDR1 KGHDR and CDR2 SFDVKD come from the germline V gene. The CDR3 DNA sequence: TGTGCCACCTCGGTCAGGTTCCACGAGCAGTACTTC. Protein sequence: CATSVRFHEQYF.

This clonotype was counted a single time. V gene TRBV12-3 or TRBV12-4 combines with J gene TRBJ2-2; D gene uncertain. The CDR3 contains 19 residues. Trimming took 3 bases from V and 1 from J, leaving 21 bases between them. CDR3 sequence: CASSFDSQRDLRNTGELFF. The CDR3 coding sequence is TGTGCCAGCAGTTTTGATTCCCAGCGCGACTTGAGGAACACCGGGGAGCTGTTTTTT.

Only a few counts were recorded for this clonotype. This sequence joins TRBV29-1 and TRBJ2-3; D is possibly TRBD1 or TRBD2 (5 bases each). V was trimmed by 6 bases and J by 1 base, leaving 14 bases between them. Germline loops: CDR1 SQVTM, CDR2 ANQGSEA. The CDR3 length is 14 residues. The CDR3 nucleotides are TGCAGCGTCTCCGGGACCCCAGGCACAGATACGCAGTATTTT. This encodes CSVSGTPGTDTQYF.

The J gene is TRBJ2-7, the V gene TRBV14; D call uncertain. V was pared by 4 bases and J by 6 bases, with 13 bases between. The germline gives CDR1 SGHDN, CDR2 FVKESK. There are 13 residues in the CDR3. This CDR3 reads CASSLTTWSEQYF. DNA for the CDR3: TGTGCCAGCAGCCTAACGACATGGAGCGAGCAGTACTTC.

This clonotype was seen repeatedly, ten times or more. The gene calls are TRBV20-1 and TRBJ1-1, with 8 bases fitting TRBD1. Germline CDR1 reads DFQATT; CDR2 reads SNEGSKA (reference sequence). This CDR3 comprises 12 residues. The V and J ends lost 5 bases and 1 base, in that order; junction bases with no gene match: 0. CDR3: CSAGQGNTEAFF. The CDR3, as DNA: TGCAGTGCTGGACAGGGGAACACTGAAGCTTTCTTT.

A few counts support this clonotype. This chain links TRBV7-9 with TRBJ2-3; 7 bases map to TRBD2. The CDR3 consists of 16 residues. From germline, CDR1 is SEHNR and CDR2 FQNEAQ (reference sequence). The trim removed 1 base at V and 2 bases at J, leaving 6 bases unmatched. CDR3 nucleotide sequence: TGTGCCAGCAGCTTAGTCACGGGGGGTTCCACAGATACGCAGTATTTT. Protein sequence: CASSLVTGGSTDTQYF.

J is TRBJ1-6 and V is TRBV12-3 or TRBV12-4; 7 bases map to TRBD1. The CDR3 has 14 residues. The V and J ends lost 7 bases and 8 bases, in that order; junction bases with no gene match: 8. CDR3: CASKTQGWHSPLHF. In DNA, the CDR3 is TGTGCCAGCAAGACACAGGGGTGGCATTCACCCCTCCACTTT.

The CDR3 nucleotides are TGTGCCAGCATTCCGGGGGCTCATAACTATGGCTACACCTTC. Protein: CASIPGAHNYGYTF. The chain combines TRBV6-1 with TRBJ1-2; the D gene is possibly TRBD1 (6 bases). The CDR3 has 14 amino acids. Looked up from germline, CDR1 is MNHNS and CDR2 is SASEGT. Trimming shortened V by 7 bases and J by 1 base, and 13 bases separated the two germline ends.

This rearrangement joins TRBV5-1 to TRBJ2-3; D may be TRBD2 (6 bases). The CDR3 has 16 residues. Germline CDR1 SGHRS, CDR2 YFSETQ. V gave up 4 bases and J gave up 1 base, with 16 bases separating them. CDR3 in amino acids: CASSGGDFWGTDTQYF. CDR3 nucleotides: TGCGCCAGCAGCGGAGGGGACTTTTGGGGCACAGATACGCAGTATTTT.

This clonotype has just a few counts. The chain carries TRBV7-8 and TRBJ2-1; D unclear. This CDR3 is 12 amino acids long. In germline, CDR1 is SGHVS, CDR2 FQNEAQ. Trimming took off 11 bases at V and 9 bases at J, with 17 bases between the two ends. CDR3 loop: CADRADLGEQFF. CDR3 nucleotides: TGTGCCGACCGGGCAGATTTGGGTGAGCAGTTCTTC.

This chain's CDR3 is CASSWGWDEQYF. As DNA, the CDR3 is TGTGCCAGCAGCTGGGGTTGGGACGAGCAGTACTTC. This rearrangement joins TRBV5-6 to TRBJ2-7; D gene unclear. The CDR3 consists of 12 residues. CDR1 and CDR2 from the germline V gene are SGHDT and YYEEEE. V gave up 3 bases and J gave up 5 bases, with 9 bases separating them.

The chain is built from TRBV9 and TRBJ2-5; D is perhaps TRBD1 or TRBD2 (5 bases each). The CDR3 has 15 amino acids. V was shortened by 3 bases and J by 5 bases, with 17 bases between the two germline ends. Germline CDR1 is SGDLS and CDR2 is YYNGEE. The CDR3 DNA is TGTGCCAGCAGCGCCACCGGGGCCCGGTGGGAGACCCAGTACTTC. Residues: CASSATGARWETQYF.

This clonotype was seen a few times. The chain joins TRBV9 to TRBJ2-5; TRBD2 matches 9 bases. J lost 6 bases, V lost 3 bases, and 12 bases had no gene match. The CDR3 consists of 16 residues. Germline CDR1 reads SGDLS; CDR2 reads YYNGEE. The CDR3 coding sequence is TGTGCCAGCAGCGCCTCGACTAGCGGTGTCCGACAGACCCAGTACTTC. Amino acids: CASSASTSGVRQTQYF.

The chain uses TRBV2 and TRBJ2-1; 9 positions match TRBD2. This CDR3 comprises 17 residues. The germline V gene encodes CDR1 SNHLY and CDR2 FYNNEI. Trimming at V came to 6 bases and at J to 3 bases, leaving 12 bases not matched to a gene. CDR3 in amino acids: CASRPIPGLAVYNEQFF. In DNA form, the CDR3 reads TGTGCCAGCAGACCCATTCCGGGACTAGCCGTCTACAATGAGCAGTTCTTC. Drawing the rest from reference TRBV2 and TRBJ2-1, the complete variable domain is EPEVTQTPSHQVTQMGQEVILRCVPISNHLYFYWYRQILGQKVEFLVSFYNNEISEKSEIFDDQFSVERPDGSNFTLKIRSTKLEDSAMYFCASRPIPGLAVYNEQFFGPGTRLTVL.

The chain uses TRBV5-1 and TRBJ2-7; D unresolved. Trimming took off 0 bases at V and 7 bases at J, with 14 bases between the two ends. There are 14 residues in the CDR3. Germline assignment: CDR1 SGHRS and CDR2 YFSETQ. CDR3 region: CASSLVRTPWEQYF. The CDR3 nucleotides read TGCGCCAGCAGCTTGGTGAGGACGCCCTGGGAGCAGTACTTC.

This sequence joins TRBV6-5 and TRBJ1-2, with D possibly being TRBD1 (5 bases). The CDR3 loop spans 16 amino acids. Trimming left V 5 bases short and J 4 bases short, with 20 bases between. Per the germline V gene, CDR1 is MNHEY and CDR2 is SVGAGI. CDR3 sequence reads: CASSSSGDLSFYGYTF. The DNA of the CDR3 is TGTGCCAGCAGTAGCTCGGGGGATCTAAGTTTCTATGGCTACACCTTC.

The CDR3 protein is CASSLDAEETQYF. DNA for the CDR3: TGCGCCAGCAGCTTGGACGCCGAAGAGACCCAGTACTTC. V gene TRBV5-1 combines with J gene TRBJ2-5; the D is unclear. Per germline, CDR1 SGHRS and CDR2 YFSETQ. This CDR3 contains 13 residues. V was clipped by 0 bases and J by 3 bases, with 6 bases between them.

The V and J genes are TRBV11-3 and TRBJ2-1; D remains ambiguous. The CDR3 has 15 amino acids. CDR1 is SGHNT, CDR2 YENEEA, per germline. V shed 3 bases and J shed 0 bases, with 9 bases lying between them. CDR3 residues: CASSFDSFSYNEQFF. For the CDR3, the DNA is TGTGCCAGCAGCTTTGACTCCTTCTCCTACAATGAGCAGTTCTTC.

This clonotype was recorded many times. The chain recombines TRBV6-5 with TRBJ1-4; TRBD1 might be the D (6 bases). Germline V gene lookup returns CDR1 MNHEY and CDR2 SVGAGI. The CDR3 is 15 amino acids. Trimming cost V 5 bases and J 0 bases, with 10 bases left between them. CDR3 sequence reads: CASSGGQSTNEKLFF. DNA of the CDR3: TGTGCCAGCAGTGGGGGGCAATCAACTAATGAAAAACTGTTTTTT.

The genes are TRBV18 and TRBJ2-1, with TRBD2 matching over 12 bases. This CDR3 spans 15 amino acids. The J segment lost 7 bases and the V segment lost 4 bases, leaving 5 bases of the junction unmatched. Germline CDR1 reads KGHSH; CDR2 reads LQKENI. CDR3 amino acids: CASSQTSGSGNEQFF. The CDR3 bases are TGTGCCAGCTCACAGACTAGCGGGAGTGGGAATGAGCAGTTCTTC.

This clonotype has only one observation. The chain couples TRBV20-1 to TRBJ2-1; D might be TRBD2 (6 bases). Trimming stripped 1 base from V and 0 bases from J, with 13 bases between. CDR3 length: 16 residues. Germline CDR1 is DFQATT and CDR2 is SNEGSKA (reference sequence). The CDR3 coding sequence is TGCAGTGCTAGAGTTTCTAGCGCGGGCTCCTACAATGAGCAGTTCTTC. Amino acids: CSARVSSAGSYNEQFF.